This TCR beta chain is drawn from a study of blood T cell repertoires in COVID-19 (dated by TCRdb to 2018 to 2020). Describing the broader study: Collaborator samples came from the United States, Italy and Spain and covered acute and convalescent phases of COVID-19. The material from the prospective study consisted of cDNA or gDNA derived from T cells, B-cell-depleted T cells, or PBMCs. HLA class I and class II types, where available, came from metadata supplied by the sample provider rather than from assay-based typing. Deeply sampled blood TCRbeta repertoires from subjects exposed to, actively infected with, or recovered from COVID-19 were included in the dataset. Samples were obtained from the ongoing ImmuneRACE study (first 160 participants) and from about 1,300 subjects provided by 6 global collaborators. The repertoires were made available in a free public database intended to serve as a resource for research on the immune response to SARS-CoV-2. The sample metadata nearly always contained a de-identified subject ID, COVID-19 status, age in years and sex.

TCRbeta CDR3 regions were amplified from genomic DNA using the immunoSEQ Assay, a bias-controlled multiplex PCR. On the authors' methods: The number of nucleated cells in each sample was estimated from the amplification of reference gene primers within the assay. To quantify the absolute abundance of each unique TCRbeta CDR3 rearrangement, sequence reads were collapsed and filtered. Productive Simpson clonality was computed per sample as the square root of Simpson's diversity index over productive rearrangements. In TCRdb, the immuneACCESS table is reduced to in-frame sequences with V and J assigned. These tables do not hold every clone; where another copy was compared, an unresolved V gene accounts for under half, and the others remain unexplained. That table furnishes V, J and clone size, whereas the DNA furnished D and trimming. The sample has approximately 60,000 clones on record, roughly four fifths of them singletons. Jointly, the top ten make up about 16% of the sample.

In this sample, this clone turned up once. Its antigen is unknown. No much larger clone exists at a distance of one base, and base qualities are not known. The collaborating institutions used their own protocols to collect whole blood in K2EDTA tubes. For TCRbeta analysis, collaborator samples were shipped as frozen whole blood, as isolated PBMCs, or as DNA extracted from either sample type. Trimmed from V: 3 bases; trimmed from J: 5 bases; junction bases lacking a gene match: 7. From a lookup of the germline V gene, CDR1 and CDR2 are KGHSH and LQKENI. Its CDR3 holds 14 amino acids, cysteine through phenylalanine. Only CDR3 DNA remains: 42 bases, in frame from the first base. Here is what the overall study found, with its caveats: How much clinical and demographic metadata was included differed by source and by participant, and the metadata was provided uncurated.

This receptor was obtained from an elderly man with acute or convalescent COVID-19. The chain links TRBV18 with TRBJ2-7; 7 nucleotides in the junction match TRBD1. Material for sequencing was peripheral blood. The CDR3: CASSPDRVRHEQYF. The DNA is TGTGCCAGCTCACCCGACAGGGTAAGGCACGAGCAGTACTTC.